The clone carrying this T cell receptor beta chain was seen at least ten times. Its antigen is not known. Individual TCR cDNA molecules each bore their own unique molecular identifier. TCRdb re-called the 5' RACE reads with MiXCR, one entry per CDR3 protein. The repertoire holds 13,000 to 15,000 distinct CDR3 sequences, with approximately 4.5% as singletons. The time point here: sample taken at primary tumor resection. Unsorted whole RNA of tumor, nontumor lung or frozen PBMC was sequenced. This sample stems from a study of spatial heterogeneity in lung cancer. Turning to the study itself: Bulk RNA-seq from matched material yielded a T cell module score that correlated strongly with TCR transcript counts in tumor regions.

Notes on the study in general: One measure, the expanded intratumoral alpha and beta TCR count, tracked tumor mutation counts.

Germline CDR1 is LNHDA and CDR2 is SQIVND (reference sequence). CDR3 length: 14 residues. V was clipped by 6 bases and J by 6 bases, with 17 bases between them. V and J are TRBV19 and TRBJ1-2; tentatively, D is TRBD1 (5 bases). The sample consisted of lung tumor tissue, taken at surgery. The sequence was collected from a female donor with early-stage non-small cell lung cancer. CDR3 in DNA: TGTGCCAGTAGGCAGGGACGAAACGGGGATGGCTACACCTTC. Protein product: CASRQGRNGDGYTF.